This T cell receptor (beta chain) was identified during a study of blood T cell repertoires in COVID-19. The overall study: Collection of acute and convalescent COVID-19 samples took place in the United States, Italy and Spain.

This CDR3 contains 17 residues. Trimming pared 6 bases from V and 3 bases from J, leaving 20 bases between. Germline loops: CDR1 MDHEN, CDR2 SYDVKM. In the authors' methods: Reference gene primer amplification yielded estimated nucleated cell counts. This table comes from immunoSEQ multiplex PCR, and its TCRdb copy is limited to in-frame clones, with some not included. V, J and clone size were drawn from that table, and D and trimming were deduced from the DNA. Found here are 400,000 to 500,000 clones, roughly 90% of them singletons; the top ten hold around 1.9%. Ages ranged from about 18 to 90 years, with residence in approximately 25 US areas. Recovered Cohort 3 donors showed two negative PCRs, clearance, or symptom resolution.

The chain recombines TRBV28 with TRBJ1-4, with D perhaps TRBD1 (6 bases). The sequenced material came from PBMCs or T cells enriched from blood (not recorded which). The sequence was collected from a woman aged 40 to 50 who had recovered from COVID-19. As DNA, the CDR3 is TGTGCCAGCAGCCCGTCTCTAGGGGCAGGGGCTAATGAAAAACTGTTTTTT. This gives the protein CASSPSLGAGANEKLFF. Combining the CDR3 with reference TRBV28 and TRBJ1-4 gives the whole variable domain DVKVTQSSRYLVKRTGEKVFLECVQDMDHENMFWYRQDPGLGLRLIYFSYDVKMKEKGDIPEGYSVSREKKERFSLILESASTNQTSMYLCASSPSLGAGANEKLFFGSGTQLSVL.